The table lists the clone carrying this T cell receptor beta chain with a few counts. The data originate from a study of T cells after yellow fever vaccination. TCRdb reprocessed the 5' RACE reads with MiXCR, giving one entry per CDR3 protein. The sample has approximately 32,000 distinct CDR3 sequences; about 6.6% are singletons. The germline V gene encodes CDR1 LGHNA and CDR2 YNFKEQ. Losses at the gene ends were 4 bases for V and 1 base for J; bases not matched to a gene: 9. The CDR3 runs 16 residues. V is TRBV4-2 and J is TRBJ2-5, with 7 bases that match TRBD1. The receptor comes from a man younger than 35 who received the YFV17D yellow fever vaccine. The input for sequencing was PBMCs, either bulk or a sorted T-cell subset (CD4+, CD8+, memory, or dextramer-sorted; not recorded which), taken on the day of the first yellow fever vaccination. The CDR3 nucleotides read TGTGCCAGCAGCCCCACGCCCGGGACAGCCCAAGAGACCCAGTACTTC. Its protein is CASSPTPGTAQETQYF.